This TCR beta chain was sequenced during a study of sequential checkpoint blockade in melanoma (dated by TCRdb to between 2018 and 2021). Study-wide context: In a 1:1 randomization, patients received either first-line nivolumab then ipilimumab (arm A) or ipilimumab then nivolumab (arm B). Both trial sequences were followed by maintenance nivolumab. DNA from approximately 88 pretreatment melanoma tumor samples was subjected to TCRbeta immunosequencing. For around 21 patients, matched tumor biopsies were obtained before treatment and at week 13, following single-agent nivolumab (arm A) or ipilimumab (arm B). The same lesion was the source of about 80% of the matched pre- and post-treatment tumor biopsy pairs.

This clone was found many times. It lacks a known antigen. No quality values exist for individual bases; no much larger clone is one base distant. Overall study outcomes, separate from this receptor: Among patients in arm A, the nivolumab-first arm, pretreatment tumor TIL clonality was associated with response (P = .04). The response-prediction model combining TCR metrics and mutation burden needs validation in larger, independent patient cohorts. Patients with increases in tumor T-cell fraction and clonality by week 13 were approximately 30 times more likely to achieve clinical benefit. Small sample sizes and reduced statistical power limited the analyses of tumor T-cell fraction within each arm. Tumor T-cell fraction and clonality were correlated with PD-L1 staining and CD8+ T-cell counts, but not with mutational load.

The immunoSEQ Assay was used to immunosequence TCRbeta CDR3 regions from genomic DNA. Before high-throughput sequencing, genomic DNA was amplified using bias-controlled multiplex PCR. As for how the authors treated the data: To quantify the absolute abundance of each unique TCRbeta CDR3 region, the sequences were collapsed and filtered. Clonality, defined as 1 minus Pielou's evenness, was calculated using productive rearrangements only. To compute tumor T-cell fraction, TCRbeta template counts were normalized to usable DNA, with usable DNA estimated from several housekeeping genes. A previously published method was used to identify clones with significantly greater frequencies in on-treatment samples than in baseline samples. TCRdb mirrors the immuneACCESS table, restricted to in-frame sequences. Some clones are absent from its copies; in checked studies, under half trace to an unresolved V gene, and the reason for the others is unknown. V, J and clone size reflect that table, while D and trimming were determined from the DNA. The table for this sample lists some 4,100 clones; over 15% of them were counted only once. The ten largest clones add up to about 20% of the sample.

The sample's treatment or condition label is to be understood as: randomized to nivolumab then ipilimumab (arm A) or the reverse (arm B). Prior DNA-damaging chemotherapy had not been received by any trial patient. Samples came from patients with melanoma in CheckMate 064, a randomized, open-label phase II trial of sequential checkpoint blockade. Tumor TCR sequencing used genomic DNA from formalin-fixed paraffin-embedded (FFPE) tissue samples. This TCR was sampled from a human patient with melanoma. Some clones in this sample may be carry-over from other donors' samples. Sample: tumor tissue (inferred from file names), taken from a patient given nivolumab and ipilimumab in sequence.

In nucleotides, the sequence is TGTGCCAGCAGCATTGGGACAGCACTACATAGCAATCAGCCCCAGCATTTT. It translates to CASSIGTALHSNQPQHF. The sequence is built from TRBV11-3 and TRBJ1-5, with 7 bases in between that match TRBD1. Clipping removes 5 bases from V and 0 bases from J, with 10 as the unmatched junction base count. Looking up the germline V gene yields CDR1 SGHNT and CDR2 YENEEA. Inclusive of the bounding cysteine and phenylalanine, the CDR3 is 17 residues long. Left in the record is the CDR3 DNA by itself, 51 bases read in frame from the first base.